This T cell receptor beta chain was sequenced for a study of cytomegalovirus exposure and HLA in healthy donors. Study findings and constraints: The study put roughly 160 TCR beta chains on its list as cytomegalovirus-associated. When presence/absence was analysed, sequencing depth was taken to be roughly uniform across donors. It was reported in a later analysis that an Asian-associated ancestry cluster showed fewer N-insertions than the roughly 660-donor mean. The CMV antigen specificity of a few CMV-associated chains was confirmed through in vitro analysis.

V lost 4 bases, J lost 8 bases, and 6 bases stayed unmatched. The germline V gene has CDR1 MNHNY and CDR2 SVGAGI (reference sequence). The CDR3 runs to 15 residues. With respect to this clone: Its antigen is currently unknown.

With 60 Vbeta and 13 Jbeta primers, the PCR was carried out. Assay: immunoSEQ multiplex PCR; the TCRdb copy retains only in-frame clones and omits some. The sample has some 130,000 clones, around 74% seen once. The sequenced sample consisted of PBMCs. The receptor's source is a male donor in good health and CMV-seronegative. This chain links TRBV6-6 with TRBJ1-4, with TRBD1 matching 11 bases. The CDR3 nucleotides are TGTGCCAGCAGTTTCTGGACAGGGGGCAAAGAAAAACTGTTTTTT. Protein sequence: CASSFWTGGKEKLFF.